The source of this T cell receptor (beta chain) is a study of tumor-infiltrating lymphocytes in primary liver carcinoma. At the level of the study: Roughly 3.5 to 8 million productive TCRbeta reads were obtained per sample, with similar numbers across tissue types.

Only one count was recorded for this clonotype. This may stem from a read error, because a much larger clone lies one nucleotide away. The researchers obtained blood RNA from unsorted whole blood and also extracted germline DNA. The patients carried chronic HBV infection and had received no treatment. The CDR3 is made up of 14 amino acids. Germline loops: CDR1 WSHSY, CDR2 SAAADI. Starting material of roughly 0.45 ug total RNA yielded TCR beta cDNA via a constant-region primer. TCR beta libraries came from three nested multiplex PCR rounds using slightly modified ARM-PCR. In the first two PCR rounds, TRBV1-TRBV30 forward primers were paired with a C-beta reverse primer, and each round lasted 10 cycles. TCRdb reprocessed the multiplex PCR reads via MiXCR and lists one record per CDR3 protein. The table lists about 320,000 distinct CDR3 sequences, 65% of them singletons.

Material for sequencing was peripheral blood. The J gene is TRBJ1-2, the V gene TRBV10-2, with D uncertain. The receptor was isolated from a man aged 35-49 years with primary liver carcinoma and hepatitis B virus infection. This CDR3 reads CASNEAGADYGYTF. DNA of the CDR3: TGCGCCAGCAATGAGGCGGGCGCTGACTATGGCTACACCTTC.